The text below deals with one T cell receptor beta chain. The antigen is undetermined. The assay ran at deep level. Here immunoSEQ multiplex PCR was the method, and the copy in TCRdb shows in-frame clones only, minus some. Of about 2.1 million clones detected, just over 90% appear once; the ten largest clones hold about 1.5%. The sample is drawn from a study of shared clonotypes between healthy human individuals. Whole-study findings and limits: Blood alone was sampled, and tissue repertoires likely differ.

Naivety among CD8 cells was defined by CD45RO negativity and positive CCR7 selection, thereby excluding terminally differentiated effector memory CD45RA+ cells. The sequenced sample was naive CD8+ T cells from PBMCs. This receptor was obtained from a man between 18 and 29 years old in good health. Some clones in this sample may be carry-over from other donors' samples.

Here the CDR3 reads CASSKEMTSGISYEQYF. CDR3 DNA: TGTGCCAGCAGCAAAGAGATGACTAGCGGGATCTCCTACGAGCAGTACTTC. The chain carries TRBV21-1 and TRBJ2-7; the table names TRBD2, a call not compared with the DNA. TRBV21-1 is annotated as a pseudogene. This CDR3 region has 17 residues.